This is a list of T cell receptor beta chains from one sample in a study of blood T cell repertoires in COVID-19. Profiling relied on immunoSEQ multiplex PCR, and the TCRdb table lists in-frame clones only, not all of them. The table shows approximately 89,000 clones, with roughly 80% occurring only once. Sequences were obtained from peripheral blood. The receptors were gathered from a woman between 65 and 79 years old with active or convalescent COVID-19. Both conserved end residues are part of each CDR3. D genes are given only for firm matches. Clone size is shown for a subset of rows, as once, few, many or a class of expanded clone.

j_call clone_size v_call d_call cdr3_aa cdr3_nt
TRBJ1-1 . TRBV6-5 . CATSGGTEAFF TGTGCCACTTCGGGGGGGACTGAAGCTTTCTTT
TRBJ1-1 . TRBV18 . CASSPPGLNTEAFF TGTGCCAGCTCACCACCGGGCTTAAACACTGAAGCTTTCTTT
TRBJ1-2 few TRBV7-2 . CASSQGPRVDYGYTF TGTGCCAGCAGCCAGGGCCCCAGGGTCGACTATGGCTACACCTTC
TRBJ2-7 . TRBV18 TRBD1 CASSPTGPGEQYF TGTGCCAGCTCGCCGACAGGGCCGGGGGAGCAGTACTTC
TRBJ1-1 . TRBV5-1 . CASSLGGQGGAFF TGCGCCAGCAGCTTGGGGGGCCAAGGGGGAGCTTTCTTT
TRBJ2-7 . TRBV7-2 . CASSLDRNYEQYF TGTGCCAGCAGCTTAGACAGAAACTACGAGCAGTACTTC
TRBJ1-4 . TRBV4-1 . CASSQAGRRLFF TGCGCCAGCAGCCAAGCGGGGAGGAGACTGTTTTTT
TRBJ2-5 . TRBV19 TRBD1 CASSIGTGGRRETQYF TGTGCCAGTAGTATAGGTACAGGGGGCCGAAGAGAGACCCAGTACTTC
TRBJ1-5 . TRBV7-2 TRBD1 CASSSPGQGVGQPQHF TGTGCCAGCAGCTCCCCGGGACAGGGGGTCGGTCAGCCCCAGCATTTT
TRBJ2-3 . TRBV3-1/TRBV3-2 TRBD1 CASSRGTVGSTDTQYF TGTGCCAGCAGCCGGGGGACAGTAGGTAGCACAGATACGCAGTATTTT
TRBJ1-2 . TRBV10-3 . CAISDFSGARGYTF TGTGCCATCAGTGATTTTAGCGGGGCACGAGGCTACACCTTC
TRBJ2-1 . TRBV3-1/TRBV3-2 TRBD2 CASSQSGGYNEQFF TGTGCCAGCAGCCAAAGCGGGGGGTACAATGAGCAGTTCTTC
TRBJ1-5 . TRBV24-1 TRBD1 CATSDRTGGAGNQPQHF TGTGCCACCAGTGATCGAACAGGGGGCGCAGGCAATCAGCCCCAGCATTTT
TRBJ1-2 . TRBV27 . CASSLTNTLLDGYTF TGTGCCAGCAGTTTAACGAACACCCTTTTGGATGGCTACACCTTC
TRBJ2-1 few TRBV6-6 TRBD2 CASSTLLAVSYNEQFF TGTGCCAGCAGCACGCTGCTAGCGGTCTCCTACAATGAGCAGTTCTTC
TRBJ1-5 . TRBV28 . CASSTIGFGSNQPQHF TGTGCCAGCAGCACTATCGGTTTCGGGAGCAATCAGCCCCAGCATTTT
TRBJ2-2 . TRBV6-5 TRBD1 CASLRTGLNTGELFF TGTGCCAGCCTCCGGACAGGGCTGAACACCGGGGAGCTGTTTTTT
TRBJ1-5 . TRBV6-2/TRBV6-3 . CASSYSSQGWQPQHF TGTGCCAGCAGTTACTCGTCGCAGGGGTGGCAGCCCCAGCATTTT
TRBJ2-1 . TRBV5-1 TRBD2 CASSPLSGTSGVEQFF TGCGCCAGCAGTCCCCTCTCCGGGACTAGCGGGGTTGAGCAGTTCTTC
TRBJ2-1 . TRBV5-6 . CASSRQYNEQFF TGTGCCAGCAGCAGACAGTACAATGAGCAGTTCTTC
TRBJ1-1 . TRBV5-4 . CASSTGQMNTEAFF TGTGCCAGCAGCACGGGACAAATGAACACTGAAGCTTTCTTT
TRBJ1-3 . TRBV29-1 . CSVIGGSSGNTIYF TGCAGCGTTATCGGGGGGAGTTCTGGAAACACCATATATTTT
TRBJ1-5 . TRBV19 . CASTPKREFGQPQHF TGTGCCAGTACTCCAAAAAGGGAGTTCGGTCAGCCCCAGCATTTT
TRBJ2-5 . TRBV7-2 TRBD2 CASSSTLGSGGGKETQYF TGTGCCAGCAGCTCGACCTTGGGCAGCGGGGGGGGTAAAGAGACCCAGTACTTC
TRBJ2-3 . TRBV9 TRBD2 CASTRGPASGGATDTQYF TGTGCCAGCACCCGAGGACCGGCTAGCGGGGGAGCCACAGATACGCAGTATTTT
TRBJ1-5 . TRBV6-2/TRBV6-3 TRBD1 CASSDKTGMDQPQHF TGTGCCAGCAGTGACAAGACAGGGATGGATCAGCCCCAGCATTTT
TRBJ2-7 . TRBV19 . CASSIDTQAGNSYEQYF TGTGCCAGTAGTATAGATACCCAAGCAGGGAACTCCTACGAGCAGTACTTC
TRBJ2-7 once TRBV5-5 TRBD1 CASSLGGQGSYEQYF TGTGCCAGCAGCTTGGGGGGACAGGGCTCCTACGAGCAGTACTTC
TRBJ2-7 . TRBV5-6 . CASSASYEQYF TGTGCCAGCAGCGCCAGTTACGAGCAGTACTTC
TRBJ1-2 . TRBV19 . CASSTGAGDGYTF TGTGCCAGTAGTACCGGGGCAGGGGATGGCTACACCTTC
TRBJ2-7 few TRBV5-1 TRBD1 CASSLNRGQYEQYF TGCGCCAGCAGCTTGAACAGGGGGCAATACGAGCAGTACTTC
TRBJ1-1 . TRBV6-6 TRBD1 CASSQIQGAGDTEAFF TGTGCCAGCAGTCAAATACAGGGGGCAGGGGACACTGAAGCTTTCTTT
TRBJ2-7 . TRBV7-2 TRBD2 CASTPSGRSSYEQYF TGTGCCAGCACCCCTAGCGGAAGGAGCTCCTACGAGCAGTACTTC
TRBJ2-1 . TRBV9 . CASSRRSMDEQFF TGTGCCAGCAGCCGCAGATCCATGGATGAGCAGTTCTTC
TRBJ2-7 . TRBV24-1 TRBD2 CATSEGGTSGSYEQYF TGTGCCACCAGTGAGGGGGGGACTAGCGGGAGCTACGAGCAGTACTTC
TRBJ2-7 . TRBV9 TRBD1 CASSSGTGPYEQYF TGTGCCAGCAGTTCCGGGACAGGACCCTACGAGCAGTACTTC
TRBJ2-2 . TRBV9 . CASSVTSEAWRNTGELFF TGTGCCAGCAGCGTAACGAGTGAAGCTTGGAGAAACACCGGGGAGCTGTTTTTT
TRBJ1-6 . TRBV15 . CATSRVDFEQGMHSPLHF TGTGCCACCAGCAGAGTCGATTTTGAACAGGGCATGCATTCACCCCTCCACTTT
TRBJ1-2 few TRBV4-1 TRBD1 CASSQDRTGYSGYTF TGCGCCAGCAGCCAAGATCGGACAGGGTACAGTGGCTACACCTTC
TRBJ1-3 few TRBV2 TRBD1 CASRGTAGNTIYF TGTGCCAGCAGAGGGACAGCTGGAAACACCATATATTTT
TRBJ2-1 once TRBV5-1 TRBD1 CASSPRDRVSEQFF TGCGCCAGCAGCCCCCGGGACAGGGTTAGTGAGCAGTTCTTC
TRBJ1-2 . TRBV5-5 . CASSQAGNYGYTF TGTGCCAGCAGTCAAGCAGGGAACTATGGCTACACCTTC
TRBJ2-4 . TRBV4-2 . CASSQDSNLAKNIQYF TGTGCCAGCAGCCAAGACAGTAACCTAGCCAAAAACATTCAGTACTTC